One T cell receptor beta chain is described in this entry. Its cognate antigen is unknown. Germline V CDR1 and CDR2: SGHTS, YDEGEE. The CDR3 is made up of 14 amino acids. V lost 0 bases and J 3 bases, leaving 7 bases between the germline ends. The record originates from a study of T cell responses to AZD1222 COVID-19 vaccine. Whole-study findings and limits: Donors were chiefly white British, with a greater number of females, and clonal diversity was perhaps underestimated. Reports say nearly half of spike-specific TCRs go after unmutated variant regions.

Here immunoSEQ multiplex PCR was the method, and the copy in TCRdb shows in-frame clones only, minus some. The sample carries some 130,000 clones, over 65% recorded once. This sequence was found in an adult in good health. The chain joins TRBV5-8 to TRBJ2-1, with D unresolved. The sequencing used peripheral blood, collected on day 0 of AZD1222 vaccination. The CDR3 here is CASSLETNYNEQFF. The CDR3 region has the DNA TGTGCCAGCAGCTTGGAGACAAACTACAATGAGCAGTTCTTC.